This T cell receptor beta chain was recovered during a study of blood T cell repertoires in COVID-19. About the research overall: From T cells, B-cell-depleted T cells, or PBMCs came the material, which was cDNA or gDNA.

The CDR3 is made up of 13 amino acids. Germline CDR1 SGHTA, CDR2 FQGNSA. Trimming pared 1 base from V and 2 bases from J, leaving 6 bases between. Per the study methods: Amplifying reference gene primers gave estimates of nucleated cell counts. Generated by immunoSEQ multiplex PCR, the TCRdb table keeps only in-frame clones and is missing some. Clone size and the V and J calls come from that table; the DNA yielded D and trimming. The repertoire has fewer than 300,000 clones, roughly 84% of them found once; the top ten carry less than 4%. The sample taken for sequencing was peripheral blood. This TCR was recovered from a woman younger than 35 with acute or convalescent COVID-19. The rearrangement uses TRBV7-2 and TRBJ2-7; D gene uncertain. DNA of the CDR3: TGTGCCAGCAGCTTAGAGCCGGCCTACGAGCAGTACTTC. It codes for CASSLEPAYEQYF.